This T cell receptor (beta chain) was documented in a study of T cell responses to AZD1222 COVID-19 vaccine. The length of the CDR3 is 15 residues. Trimming took off 3 bases at V and 0 bases at J, with 6 bases between the two ends. Germline values: CDR1 MNHNS, CDR2 SASEGT. Data came from immunoSEQ multiplex PCR; TCRdb stores just in-frame clones and leaves some out. The sample includes roughly 130,000 clones, just over 85% of them seen just once. The sequence was obtained from an adult in good health. The rearrangement links TRBV6-1 to TRBJ2-6, with D unclear. Source: peripheral blood, taken on day 0 of MenACWY control vaccination. CDR3 DNA: TGTGCCAGCAGTGAGAGGCTCTCTGGGGCCAACGTCCTGACTTTC. Translation: CASSERLSGANVLTF.